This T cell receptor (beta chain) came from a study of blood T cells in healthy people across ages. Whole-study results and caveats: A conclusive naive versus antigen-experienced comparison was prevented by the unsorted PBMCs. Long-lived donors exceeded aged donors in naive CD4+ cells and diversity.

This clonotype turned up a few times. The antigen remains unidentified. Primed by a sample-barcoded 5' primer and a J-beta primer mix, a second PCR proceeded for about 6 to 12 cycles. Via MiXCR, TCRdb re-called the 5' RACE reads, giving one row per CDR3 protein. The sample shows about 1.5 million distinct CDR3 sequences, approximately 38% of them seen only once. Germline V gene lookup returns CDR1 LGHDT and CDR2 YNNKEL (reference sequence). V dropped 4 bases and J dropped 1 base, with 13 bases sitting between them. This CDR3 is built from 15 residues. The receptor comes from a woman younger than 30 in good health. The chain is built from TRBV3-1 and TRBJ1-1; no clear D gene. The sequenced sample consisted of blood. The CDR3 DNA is TGTGCCAGCAGCCCCCCCCCCTGGGCGAACACTGAAGCTTTCTTT. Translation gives CASSPPPWANTEAFF.